The source of this T cell receptor beta chain is a study of long-term antiretroviral therapy in people with HIV. Assay version v3.0 of immunoSEQ was used, and it was run at survey level. The protocol was immunoSEQ multiplex PCR, while the TCRdb copy is restricted to in-frame clones and leaves out a portion. The repertoire includes approximately 17,000 clones, more than 70% of them detected once, and approximately 4.5% sits in the top ten. This clone is medium-sized (0.01 to 0.1%) within its sample. V was pared by 7 bases and J by 1 base, with 13 bases between. Germline CDR1 MGHRA, CDR2 YSYEKL. This CDR3 has 15 amino acids.

The chain carries TRBV4-1 and TRBJ2-2; maybe TRBD1 (6 bases). This TCR was sampled from a man between 18 and 29 years old with HIV. Sequenced here: unsorted PBMCs, sampled 0.1 years before starting antiretroviral therapy. In nucleotides, the CDR3 is TGCGCCAGCAACCCCCTGACAGGGAACACCGGGGAGCTGTTTTTT. Translated: CASNPLTGNTGELFF.